This record looks at one T cell receptor beta chain sequence and its context. As yet, its antigen is unknown. This specimen belongs to a study of OX40 agonist ivuxolimab in advanced cancers. Study summary: Dose-escalation cases comprised hepatocellular carcinoma, melanoma, renal cell or head and neck cancer.

Trimming pared 5 bases from V and 2 bases from J, leaving 10 bases between. From germline, CDR1 is MNHEY and CDR2 SMNVEV (reference sequence). The CDR3 has 13 residues. Libraries were prepared by immunoSEQ multiplex PCR; TCRdb keeps only in-frame clonotypes and omits some of them. The sample carries 53,000 or so clones, 93% recorded once. Broader study findings: The antigen specificity of the peripheral T cells (those that were expanded) was not determined. Clonal expansion from baseline to week 6 occurred in both CD4+ and CD8+ T cells.

The clonotype comes from an adult with an advanced solid tumor such as melanoma, head and neck, liver or kidney cancer. This material consisted of CD4+ or CD8+ T cells sorted from blood, taken in a trial of the OX40 agonist ivuxolimab. The genes are TRBV27 and TRBJ2-7; perhaps TRBD1 as D (6 bases). CDR3 in DNA: TGTGCCAGCAGTACTCGGACAGCCTACGAGCAGTACTTC. Its translation: CASSTRTAYEQYF.